This TCR beta chain emerged from a study of molecular identifiers for immune sequencing clone quantification. On the study more broadly: In the replicates, RNA derived from 20,000 or 100,000 naive CD8 cells was divided into five parts, and four were sequenced. Study findings and constraints: Over 98% of effector molecules, yet under 1% of naive-cell molecules, were held by clones above 20 RNA copies. Highly expanded clone sizes could end up underestimated if a barcode were shared by identical TCR molecules.

The authors built bulk TCR libraries by previously described methods with listed TCR primers. TCRdb independently ran MiXCR on the PCR reads; one entry per CDR3 protein. The data contain under 800,000 distinct CDR3 sequences, around 25% of them singletons. With respect to this clonotype: No antigen is known for it. One junction end does not reproduce the germline sequence, and a read error may be involved.

Per germline, CDR1 MDHEN and CDR2 SYDVKM. There are 16 residues in the CDR3. Sequencing was performed on naive CD8+ T cells from blood, with Jurkat cell RNA spiked in. The subset here: FACS-sorted CD8+CD4-CCR7+CD45RA+ naive T cells. This clonotype was sampled from a human donor in good health. Some libraries in this study had Jurkat cell RNA spiked in. This sequence joins TRBV28 and TRBJ2-7; 7 bases match TRBD1. CDR3 coding DNA: TGTGCCAGCAGTGCCACCTCCGGGACAGCCTCCTACGCGCAGTACTTC. Translating gives CASSATSGTASYAQYF.